A selection of T cell receptor beta chains follows, all from one sample in a study of cytomegalovirus exposure and HLA in healthy donors. TCRdb keeps only in-frame clones here, not all; method: immunoSEQ multiplex PCR. The sample has tens of thousands of clones, 92% seen once. What was sequenced was PBMCs. These receptors originate from a man between 18 and 29 years old in good health and CMV-seropositive. CDR3s include the opening cysteine and the closing phenylalanine or tryptophan. A D gene is named only where the DNA matches it firmly. Clone size is stated in some rows and not others, as once, few, many or a class when expanded.

abundance: .
len: 15
j_gene: TRBJ1-2
v_gene: TRBV7-3
d_gene: .
CDR3aa: CASSLTGGADYGYTF
CDR3nt: TGTGCCAGCAGCTTAACGGGCGGGGCTGACTATGGCTACACCTTC

abundance: .
len: 15
j_gene: TRBJ1-1
v_gene: TRBV25-1
d_gene: TRBD1
CDR3aa: CASRQTGGAGTEAFF
CDR3nt: TGTGCCAGCAGGCAGACAGGGGGCGCGGGTACTGAAGCTTTCTTT

abundance: .
len: 15
j_gene: TRBJ2-7
v_gene: TRBV5-4
d_gene: .
CDR3aa: CASSPKSAGTYEQYF
CDR3nt: TGTGCCAGCAGTCCCAAGAGCGCGGGAACCTACGAGCAGTACTTC

abundance: .
len: 13
j_gene: TRBJ1-1
v_gene: TRBV6-1
d_gene: TRBD1
CDR3aa: CASSDRGITEAFF
CDR3nt: TGTGCCAGCAGCGACAGGGGCATCACTGAAGCTTTCTTT

abundance: .
len: 15
j_gene: TRBJ1-1
v_gene: TRBV6-5
d_gene: .
CDR3aa: CASSSAIGSGTEAFF
CDR3nt: TGTGCCAGCAGTTCCGCCATTGGGAGTGGGACTGAAGCTTTCTTT

abundance: .
len: 13
j_gene: TRBJ2-2
v_gene: TRBV29-1
d_gene: .
CDR3aa: CSVEFRVTGELFF
CDR3nt: TGCAGCGTTGAGTTCAGGGTCACCGGGGAGCTGTTTTTT

abundance: .
len: 15
j_gene: TRBJ1-2
v_gene: TRBV6-1
d_gene: .
CDR3aa: CASSESVERGYGYTF
CDR3nt: TGTGCCAGCAGTGAATCGGTCGAGCGGGGCTATGGCTACACCTTC

abundance: .
len: 16
j_gene: TRBJ2-7
v_gene: TRBV21-1
d_gene: .
CDR3aa: CASSLRRPGLAYEQYF
CDR3nt: TGTGCCAGCAGCTTACGACGGCCGGGACTAGCTTACGAGCAGTACTTC

abundance: .
len: 13
j_gene: TRBJ2-7
v_gene: TRBV7-3
d_gene: TRBD1
CDR3aa: CASSSDRVNEQYF
CDR3nt: TGTGCCAGCAGCTCGGACAGGGTGAACGAGCAGTACTTC

abundance: .
len: 16
j_gene: TRBJ1-4
v_gene: TRBV7-6
d_gene: .
CDR3aa: CASSLGGSGRYEKLFF
CDR3nt: TGTGCCAGCAGCTTAGGTGGTTCAGGGAGGTACGAAAAACTGTTTTTT

abundance: .
len: 18
j_gene: TRBJ2-5
v_gene: TRBV4-1
d_gene: TRBD2
CDR3aa: CASSQGTSGRAGEETQYF
CDR3nt: TGCGCCAGCAGCCAGGGGACTAGCGGGAGGGCCGGGGAAGAGACCCAGTACTTC

abundance: .
len: 13
j_gene: TRBJ1-5
v_gene: TRBV6-6
d_gene: TRBD1
CDR3aa: CASTRQGDQPQHF
CDR3nt: TGTGCCAGCACTCGACAGGGAGATCAGCCCCAGCATTTT

abundance: .
len: 14
j_gene: TRBJ1-5
v_gene: TRBV6-5
d_gene: .
CDR3aa: CASSYGSHNQPQHF
CDR3nt: TGTGCCAGCAGTTACGGCAGTCACAATCAGCCCCAGCATTTT

abundance: .
len: 15
j_gene: TRBJ1-2
v_gene: TRBV27
d_gene: TRBD1
CDR3aa: CASSPSPGTGHGYTF
CDR3nt: TGTGCCAGCAGTCCAAGTCCCGGGACAGGCCATGGCTACACCTTC

abundance: .
len: 15
j_gene: TRBJ1-2
v_gene: TRBV25-1
d_gene: TRBD1
CDR3aa: CASSEFTTGGYGYTF
CDR3nt: TGTGCCAGCAGTGAGTTTACGACAGGGGGCTATGGCTACACCTTC

abundance: .
len: 15
j_gene: TRBJ1-4
v_gene: TRBV28
d_gene: TRBD1
CDR3aa: CASSSPGGESEKLFF
CDR3nt: TGTGCCAGCAGTTCCCCAGGGGGCGAGTCGGAAAAACTGTTTTTT

abundance: .
len: 16
j_gene: TRBJ2-7
v_gene: TRBV4-1
d_gene: TRBD2
CDR3aa: CASSQDGGVGSYEQYF
CDR3nt: TGCGCCAGCAGCCAAGATGGGGGGGTTGGTTCCTACGAGCAGTACTTC

abundance: once
len: 15
j_gene: TRBJ2-7
v_gene: TRBV27
d_gene: .
CDR3aa: CASSLVGGNLYEQYF
CDR3nt: TGTGCCAGCAGTTTAGTGGGCGGGAACCTCTACGAGCAGTACTTC

abundance: .
len: 13
j_gene: TRBJ2-3
v_gene: TRBV11-3
d_gene: .
CDR3aa: CASSQTDTDTQYF
CDR3nt: TGTGCCAGCAGCCAGACTGACACAGATACGCAGTATTTT

abundance: .
len: 16
j_gene: TRBJ2-1
v_gene: TRBV6-1
d_gene: TRBD2
CDR3aa: CASSESPSGRPNEQFF
CDR3nt: TGTGCCAGCAGTGAAAGTCCTAGCGGGAGACCCAATGAGCAGTTCTTC

abundance: .
len: 13
j_gene: TRBJ2-1
v_gene: TRBV5-8
d_gene: .
CDR3aa: CASSLLPRNEQFF
CDR3nt: TGTGCCAGCAGCTTGCTACCGAGAAATGAGCAGTTCTTC

abundance: .
len: 15
j_gene: TRBJ1-3
v_gene: TRBV2
d_gene: .
CDR3aa: CASSDTDSSGNTIYF
CDR3nt: TGTGCCAGCAGTGACACTGACAGCTCTGGAAACACCATATATTTT

abundance: .
len: 15
j_gene: TRBJ2-7
v_gene: TRBV6-1
d_gene: TRBD2
CDR3aa: CASSEALAGHYEQYF
CDR3nt: TGTGCCAGCAGTGAAGCTCTAGCGGGACACTACGAGCAGTACTTC

abundance: .
len: 19
j_gene: TRBJ2-1
v_gene: TRBV27
d_gene: TRBD2
CDR3aa: CASSLRLTSGQSSYNEQFF
CDR3nt: TGTGCCAGCAGTTTGAGGTTAACTAGCGGTCAGAGCTCCTACAATGAGCAGTTCTTC

abundance: .
len: 16
j_gene: TRBJ2-3
v_gene: TRBV5-1
d_gene: .
CDR3aa: CASSLGVSVSTDTQYF
CDR3nt: TGCGCCAGCAGCTTGGGAGTCAGCGTTAGCACAGATACGCAGTATTTT

abundance: .
len: 15
j_gene: TRBJ1-2
v_gene: TRBV28
d_gene: .
CDR3aa: CASTPRGEGNYGYTF
CDR3nt: TGTGCCAGCACCCCCCGGGGGGAAGGAAACTATGGCTACACCTTC

abundance: .
len: 12
j_gene: TRBJ1-1
v_gene: TRBV6-5
d_gene: .
CDR3aa: CASSTGNTEAFF
CDR3nt: TGTGCCAGCAGTACAGGGAACACTGAAGCTTTCTTT

abundance: .
len: 18
j_gene: TRBJ2-2
v_gene: TRBV28
d_gene: .
CDR3aa: CASSLRLATELYTGELFF
CDR3nt: TGTGCCAGCAGCCTCCGGCTAGCGACTGAACTATACACCGGGGAGCTGTTTTTT

abundance: .
len: 15
j_gene: TRBJ2-1
v_gene: TRBV30
d_gene: TRBD1
CDR3aa: CAWSLGTGGINEQFF
CDR3nt: TGTGCCTGGAGCCTCGGGACAGGGGGAATCAATGAGCAGTTCTTC

abundance: .
len: 17
j_gene: TRBJ2-1
v_gene: TRBV28
d_gene: TRBD2
CDR3aa: CASSLPLRAGAANEQFF
CDR3nt: TGTGCCAGCAGTTTGCCCCTCCGAGCGGGGGCTGCGAATGAGCAGTTCTTC

abundance: .
len: 13
j_gene: TRBJ2-1
v_gene: TRBV2
d_gene: .
CDR3aa: CASTGDSYNEQFF
CDR3nt: TGTGCCAGCACCGGAGACTCCTACAATGAGCAGTTCTTC

abundance: .
len: 13
j_gene: TRBJ2-7
v_gene: TRBV6-5
d_gene: .
CDR3aa: CASSYSGSYEQYF
CDR3nt: TGTGCCAGCAGTTACTCCGGGAGCTACGAGCAGTACTTC

abundance: .
len: 14
j_gene: TRBJ2-7
v_gene: TRBV6-5
d_gene: .
CDR3aa: CASSRYSTGYEQYF
CDR3nt: TGTGCCAGCAGCAGATACTCCACAGGGTACGAGCAGTACTTC

abundance: .
len: 12
j_gene: TRBJ1-2
v_gene: TRBV28
d_gene: .
CDR3aa: CASSLGEYGYTF
CDR3nt: TGTGCCAGCAGCCTAGGGGAATATGGCTACACCTTC

abundance: .
len: 14
j_gene: TRBJ2-7
v_gene: TRBV19
d_gene: TRBD2
CDR3aa: CASRRTSGKDEQYF
CDR3nt: TGTGCCAGTCGAAGGACTAGCGGGAAGGACGAGCAGTACTTC

abundance: .
len: 14
j_gene: TRBJ2-7
v_gene: TRBV6-5
d_gene: .
CDR3aa: CASKTRDISYEQYF
CDR3nt: TGTGCCAGCAAAACTCGGGATATTTCCTACGAGCAGTACTTC

abundance: .
len: 14
j_gene: TRBJ2-7
v_gene: TRBV7-6
d_gene: .
CDR3aa: CASSPLGPAYEQYF
CDR3nt: TGTGCCAGCAGCCCGCTGGGCCCGGCCTACGAGCAGTACTTC

abundance: .
len: 15
j_gene: TRBJ2-7
v_gene: TRBV5-1
d_gene: TRBD1
CDR3aa: CASSSPGQGSYEQYF
CDR3nt: TGCGCCAGCAGCTCGCCGGGACAGGGTTCCTACGAGCAGTACTTC

abundance: .
len: 13
j_gene: TRBJ2-1
v_gene: TRBV6-5
d_gene: .
CDR3aa: CAIQEAPRSEQFF
CDR3nt: TGTGCCATCCAGGAGGCCCCAAGGAGTGAGCAGTTCTTC

abundance: .
len: 15
j_gene: TRBJ2-7
v_gene: TRBV6-1
d_gene: TRBD1
CDR3aa: CASTPGDSVSYEQYF
CDR3nt: TGTGCCAGCACCCCCGGGGACAGCGTCTCCTACGAGCAGTACTTC

abundance: .
len: 16
j_gene: TRBJ2-2
v_gene: TRBV27
d_gene: TRBD1
CDR3aa: CASSPAGQVNTGELFF
CDR3nt: TGTGCCAGCAGTCCGGCGGGACAGGTGAACACCGGGGAGCTGTTTTTT

abundance: .
len: 13
j_gene: TRBJ2-7
v_gene: TRBV6-5
d_gene: TRBD1
CDR3aa: CASSRDRYYEQYF
CDR3nt: TGTGCCAGCAGTCGGGACAGATACTACGAGCAGTACTTC

abundance: .
len: 14
j_gene: TRBJ2-3
v_gene: TRBV29-1
d_gene: .
CDR3aa: CSVEAIGSADTQYF
CDR3nt: TGCAGCGTTGAAGCGATCGGCAGCGCAGATACGCAGTATTTT

abundance: .
len: 16
j_gene: TRBJ1-1
v_gene: TRBV19
d_gene: TRBD1
CDR3aa: CASTSGTGGTNTEAFF
CDR3nt: TGTGCCAGTACCAGCGGGACAGGGGGGACAAACACTGAAGCTTTCTTT

abundance: once
len: 12
j_gene: TRBJ2-7
v_gene: TRBV28
d_gene: .
CDR3aa: CASSLQGYEQYF
CDR3nt: TGTGCCAGCAGTTTACAGGGGTACGAGCAGTACTTC

abundance: .
len: 13
j_gene: TRBJ2-2
v_gene: TRBV7-3
d_gene: .
CDR3aa: CASSLTVTGELFF
CDR3nt: TGTGCCAGCAGCTTAACTGTAACCGGGGAGCTGTTTTTT

abundance: .
len: 17
j_gene: TRBJ1-1
v_gene: TRBV10-2
d_gene: TRBD1
CDR3aa: CASSHGQATKQNTEAFF
CDR3nt: TGCGCCAGCAGTCATGGACAGGCGACTAAGCAGAACACTGAAGCTTTCTTT

abundance: .
len: 13
j_gene: TRBJ2-2
v_gene: TRBV7-8
d_gene: .
CDR3aa: CASSSLARRELFF
CDR3nt: TGTGCCAGCAGCTCGTTAGCCCGGCGGGAGCTGTTTTTT

abundance: .
len: 16
j_gene: TRBJ2-1
v_gene: TRBV7-2
d_gene: TRBD2
CDR3aa: CASSLASSGRYNEQFF
CDR3nt: TGTGCCAGCAGCTTAGCGAGTAGCGGGAGGTACAATGAGCAGTTCTTC

abundance: few
len: 14
j_gene: TRBJ1-1
v_gene: TRBV6-5
d_gene: .
CDR3aa: CASSYSGRLTEAFF
CDR3nt: TGTGCCAGCAGTTACTCGGGCAGACTAACTGAAGCTTTCTTT

abundance: .
len: 14
j_gene: TRBJ1-4
v_gene: TRBV28
d_gene: .
CDR3aa: CASSLLGGGEKLFF
CDR3nt: TGTGCCAGCAGTTTATTGGGAGGAGGGGAAAAACTGTTTTTT

abundance: .
len: 16
j_gene: TRBJ2-5
v_gene: TRBV9
d_gene: TRBD2
CDR3aa: CASNLAREGLQETQYF
CDR3nt: TGTGCCAGCAATTTAGCCCGGGAGGGACTACAAGAGACCCAGTACTTC

abundance: .
len: 13
j_gene: TRBJ1-5
v_gene: TRBV18
d_gene: .
CDR3aa: CASSGLRDQPQHF
CDR3nt: TGTGCCAGCTCAGGCCTTCGGGATCAGCCCCAGCATTTT

abundance: .
len: 18
j_gene: TRBJ2-3
v_gene: TRBV7-9
d_gene: .
CDR3aa: CASSLEEWLGGPTDTQYF
CDR3nt: TGTGCCAGCAGCTTAGAGGAGTGGCTAGGCGGCCCCACAGATACGCAGTATTTT

abundance: .
len: 16
j_gene: TRBJ2-3
v_gene: TRBV30
d_gene: TRBD2
CDR3aa: CAWKSPGGSPTDTQYF
CDR3nt: TGTGCCTGGAAGTCCCCGGGCGGGAGTCCCACAGATACGCAGTATTTT

abundance: .
len: 14
j_gene: TRBJ2-1
v_gene: TRBV19
d_gene: TRBD2
CDR3aa: CASRLAGGNDEQFF
CDR3nt: TGTGCCAGTAGGTTAGCGGGAGGGAACGATGAGCAGTTCTTC

abundance: .
len: 14
j_gene: TRBJ1-2
v_gene: TRBV4-1
d_gene: TRBD1
CDR3aa: CASSSWTGHYGYTF
CDR3nt: TGCGCCAGCAGCTCCTGGACAGGGCACTATGGCTACACCTTC

abundance: .
len: 13
j_gene: TRBJ2-1
v_gene: TRBV19
d_gene: TRBD1
CDR3aa: CASSQQGGGEQFF
CDR3nt: TGTGCCAGTAGTCAACAGGGGGGAGGTGAGCAGTTCTTC

abundance: .
len: 12
j_gene: TRBJ2-1
v_gene: TRBV29-1
d_gene: .
CDR3aa: CSVADRGNEQFF
CDR3nt: TGCAGCGTGGCGGACAGAGGGAATGAGCAGTTCTTC

abundance: .
len: 12
j_gene: TRBJ1-1
v_gene: TRBV28
d_gene: .
CDR3aa: CASLLPRGSEQF
CDR3nt: TGTGCCAGCCTTCTACCTCGGGGATCGGAACAATTC